One and the same sample provided the 9 T cell receptor beta chains below, sequenced in a study. TCRdb reanalysed the 5' RACE reads using MiXCR and keeps one entry per CDR3 protein. The sample lists some 60,000 distinct CDR3 sequences; around 30% were seen once. Sequences were obtained from tumor-infiltrating naive CD4+ T cells sorted from the breast tumor. The subset: naive CD4+ T cells, CD4+CD45RA+CD25-. The source is a female donor with breast cancer.

This clonotype was picked up many times. The chain uses TRBV7-2 and TRBJ2-1, with 14 nucleotides matching TRBD2. V lost 5 bases to trimming and J lost 4 bases; unmatched junction nucleotides: 4. Germline CDR1 is SGHTA and CDR2 is FQGNSA. The CDR3 has 16 amino acids. CDR3 region: CASSGTSGSGYNEQFF. CDR3 nucleotides: TGTGCCAGCAGCGGGACTAGCGGGAGCGGATACAATGAGCAGTTCTTC. Combining the CDR3 with reference TRBV7-2 and TRBJ2-1 gives the whole variable domain GAGVSQSPSNKVTEKGKDVELRCDPISGHTALYWYRQSLGQGLEFLIYFQGNSAPDKSGLPSDRFSAERTGGSVSTLTIQRTQQEDSAVYLCASSGTSGSGYNEQFFGPGTRLTVL.

V is TRBV4-1 and J is TRBJ2-7; 9 nucleotides agree with TRBD1. V lost 7 bases and J lost 7; bases outside the gene matches: 14. This CDR3 comprises 15 residues. Germline loops: CDR1 MGHRA, CDR2 YSYEKL. The CDR3 coding sequence is TGCGCCAGCACCTCTGCCGGGACAGGGTTGCGGGAGCAGTACTTC. Translated: CASTSAGTGLREQYF.

Judged by abundance, this clonotype is medium-sized. The rearrangement uses TRBV7-8 and TRBJ1-5; D call uncertain. Looked up from germline, CDR1 is SGHVS and CDR2 is FQNEAQ. This CDR3 comprises 13 residues. The ends were cut back, 1 base at V and 9 bases at J, with 10 bases in the middle. CDR3 in amino acids: CASSLEEGSPQHF. In nucleotides, the CDR3 is TGTGCCAGCAGCTTAGAGGAGGGATCGCCCCAGCATTTT.

This clonotype has at least ten counts. This chain's CDR3 is CASTQYQETQYF. CDR3 bases: TGTGCCAGCACCCAATACCAAGAGACCCAGTACTTC. V and J are TRBV2 and TRBJ2-5; D is unclear. The CDR3 loop spans 12 amino acids. Germline V gene lookup returns CDR1 SNHLY and CDR2 FYNNEI. V was cut by 7 bases and J by 0 bases, with 6 bases left in between.

The J gene is TRBJ1-3, the V gene TRBV7-2; D is unresolved. V lost 2 bases to trimming and J lost 2 bases, with 7 bases between them. Germline V gives CDR1 SGHTA, CDR2 FQGNSA. The CDR3 runs to 14 residues. The CDR3 protein is CASSLHSAGNTIYF. The CDR3 coding sequence is TGTGCCAGCAGCTTACACAGCGCTGGAAACACCATATATTTT.

This clonotype was found many times. The rearrangement joins TRBV12-3 or TRBV12-4 to TRBJ1-5, with D perhaps matching TRBD1 (5 bases). The V and J ends lost 3 bases and 6 bases respectively, with 12 bases between them. There are 14 residues in the CDR3. In DNA form, the CDR3 reads TGTGCCAGCAGTTTGATGGGGGAGGGTCAGCCCCAGCATTTT. This encodes CASSLMGEGQPQHF.

The table lists this clonotype with a few counts. CDR3 nucleotides: TGTGCCAGCAGCGTAGGGACGGGAGGGTCCCACTACGAGCAGTACTTC. Translated, it gives CASSVGTGGSHYEQYF. The chain combines TRBV9 with TRBJ2-7, with 8 bases lining up with TRBD2. The CDR3 spans 16 residues. Trimming cost V 0 bases and J 3 bases; bases outside gene matches: 8. Looked up from germline, CDR1 is SGDLS and CDR2 is YYNGEE. Based on the CDR3 plus reference TRBV9 and TRBJ2-7, the full variable domain is DSGVTQTPKHLITATGQRVTLRCSPRSGDLSVYWYQQSLDQGLQFLIQYYNGEERAKGNILERFSAQQFPDLHSELNLSSLELGDSALYFCASSVGTGGSHYEQYFGPGTRLTVT.

V usage is TRBV7-2 and J usage is TRBJ2-5, with TRBD1 as a possible D gene (7 bases). CDR1 is SGHTA, CDR2 FQGNSA, per germline. This CDR3 is 14 amino acids long. V lost 5 bases to trimming and J lost 5 bases, with 15 bases between them. CDR3 coding DNA: TGTGCCAGCAGCCGAAATCAGGGGGGCGAGACCCAGTACTTC. It specifies CASSRNQGGETQYF.

The J gene is TRBJ1-1, the V gene TRBV20-1, with D possibly matching TRBD1 (6 bases). The CDR3 sequence is 13 residues long. Between the trimmed V and J ends, which lost 6 bases and 2 bases, there was a span of 13 bases. In germline, CDR1 is DFQATT, CDR2 SNEGSKA (reference sequence). The CDR3, as DNA: TGCAGTGCGACCAAGGGGGGCAACACTGAAGCTTTCTTT. This gives the protein CSATKGGNTEAFF.